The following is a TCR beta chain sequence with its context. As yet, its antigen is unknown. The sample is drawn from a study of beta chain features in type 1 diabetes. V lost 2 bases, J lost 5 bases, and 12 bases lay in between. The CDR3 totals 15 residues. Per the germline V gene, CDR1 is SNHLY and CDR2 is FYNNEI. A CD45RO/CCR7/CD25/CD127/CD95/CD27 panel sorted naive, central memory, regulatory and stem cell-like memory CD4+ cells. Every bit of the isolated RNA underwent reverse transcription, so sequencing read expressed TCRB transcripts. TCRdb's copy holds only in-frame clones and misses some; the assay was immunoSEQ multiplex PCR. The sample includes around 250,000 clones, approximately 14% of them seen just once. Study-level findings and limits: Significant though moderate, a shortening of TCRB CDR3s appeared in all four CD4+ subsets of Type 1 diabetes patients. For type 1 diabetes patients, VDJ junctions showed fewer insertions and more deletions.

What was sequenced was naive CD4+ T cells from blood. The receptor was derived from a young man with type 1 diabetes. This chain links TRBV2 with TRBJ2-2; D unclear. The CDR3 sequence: CASSENSLRTGELFF. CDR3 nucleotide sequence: TGTGCCAGCAGTGAAAACTCCTTGCGGACCGGGGAGCTGTTTTTT.